These T cell receptor beta chains were read from a single sample in a study of T-cell memory formation after mild COVID-19. Each CDR3 protein gets one entry after TCRdb re-called the 5' RACE reads with MiXCR. The sample has hundreds of thousands of distinct CDR3 sequences, around 21% seen once. The sample consisted of PBMCs or a T cell subset sorted from them (not recorded which). The origin of the receptors is an adult woman who had mild COVID-19 (a few samples of this study predate the infection). Cell type and time point are not known. Each CDR3 is given with its conserved first and last residue. The D gene is left open where the match is weak. Clone size is given for some rows only: seen once, a few or many times, or a class if the clone is expanded.

v_gene	abundance	d_gene	j_gene	CDR3aa	CDR3nt
TRBV19	-	-	TRBJ2-2	CASSIAQGGRLRTGELFF	TGTGCCAGTAGTATCGCACAGGGGGGGAGGTTGCGTACCGGGGAGCTGTTTTTT
TRBV6-1	-	TRBD1	TRBJ1-2	CASSSLGQGNGYTF	TGTGCCAGCAGCTCCCTGGGACAGGGTAATGGCTACACCTTC
TRBV5-1	-	-	TRBJ2-2	CASSLTTATTGELFF	TGCGCCAGCAGCTTGACGACAGCTACCACCGGGGAGCTGTTTTTT
TRBV7-3	-	-	TRBJ2-1	CASSVRALNEQFF	TGTGCCAGCAGCGTACGGGCCCTCAATGAGCAGTTCTTC
TRBV12-3/TRBV12-4	few	-	TRBJ2-3	CASSWLTDTQYF	TGTGCCAGCAGTTGGCTAACAGATACGCAGTATTTT
TRBV18	many	-	TRBJ2-5	CASSQQETQYF	TGTGCCAGCAGCCAGCAAGAGACCCAGTACTTC
TRBV2	few	TRBD2	TRBJ2-5	CASSELLAGGETQYF	TGTGCCAGCAGTGAATTACTAGCGGGGGGAGAGACCCAGTACTTC
TRBV11-1	-	-	TRBJ2-6	CASSIPRDKHSGANVLTF	TGTGCCAGCAGCATCCCGCGGGACAAACACTCTGGGGCCAACGTCCTGACTTTC
TRBV6-5	few	-	TRBJ2-1	CASSYGVGEEQFF	TGTGCCAGCAGTTACGGTGTCGGGGAGGAGCAGTTCTTC
TRBV19	few	-	TRBJ1-1	CASILMGGLNTEAFF	TGTGCCAGTATCCTTATGGGGGGGTTGAACACTGAAGCTTTCTTT